What follows is one T cell receptor (beta chain) and its context. Through a sample-barcoded 5' primer and a J-beta primer mix, a second PCR was run for roughly 6 to 11 cycles. TCRdb re-called the 5' RACE reads with MiXCR, one entry per CDR3 protein. The sample holds some 1,800,000 distinct CDR3 sequences, approximately 40% seen once. Collection of around 10 milliliters of peripheral blood was performed for each donor. This specimen belongs to a study of blood T cells in healthy people across ages. V lost 3 bases, J lost 5 bases, and 14 bases lay in between. The V gene's germline CDR1 is SGHKS and CDR2 YYEKEE (reference sequence). The CDR3 contains 14 residues.

This clonotype originated in a human donor in good health. The chain carries TRBV5-5 and TRBJ2-5; D remains ambiguous. Sequencing input: blood. The CDR3 region has the DNA TGTGCCAGCAGCTGCATAGAGCCCCGTGAGACCCAGTACTTC. Translating gives CASSCIEPRETQYF.